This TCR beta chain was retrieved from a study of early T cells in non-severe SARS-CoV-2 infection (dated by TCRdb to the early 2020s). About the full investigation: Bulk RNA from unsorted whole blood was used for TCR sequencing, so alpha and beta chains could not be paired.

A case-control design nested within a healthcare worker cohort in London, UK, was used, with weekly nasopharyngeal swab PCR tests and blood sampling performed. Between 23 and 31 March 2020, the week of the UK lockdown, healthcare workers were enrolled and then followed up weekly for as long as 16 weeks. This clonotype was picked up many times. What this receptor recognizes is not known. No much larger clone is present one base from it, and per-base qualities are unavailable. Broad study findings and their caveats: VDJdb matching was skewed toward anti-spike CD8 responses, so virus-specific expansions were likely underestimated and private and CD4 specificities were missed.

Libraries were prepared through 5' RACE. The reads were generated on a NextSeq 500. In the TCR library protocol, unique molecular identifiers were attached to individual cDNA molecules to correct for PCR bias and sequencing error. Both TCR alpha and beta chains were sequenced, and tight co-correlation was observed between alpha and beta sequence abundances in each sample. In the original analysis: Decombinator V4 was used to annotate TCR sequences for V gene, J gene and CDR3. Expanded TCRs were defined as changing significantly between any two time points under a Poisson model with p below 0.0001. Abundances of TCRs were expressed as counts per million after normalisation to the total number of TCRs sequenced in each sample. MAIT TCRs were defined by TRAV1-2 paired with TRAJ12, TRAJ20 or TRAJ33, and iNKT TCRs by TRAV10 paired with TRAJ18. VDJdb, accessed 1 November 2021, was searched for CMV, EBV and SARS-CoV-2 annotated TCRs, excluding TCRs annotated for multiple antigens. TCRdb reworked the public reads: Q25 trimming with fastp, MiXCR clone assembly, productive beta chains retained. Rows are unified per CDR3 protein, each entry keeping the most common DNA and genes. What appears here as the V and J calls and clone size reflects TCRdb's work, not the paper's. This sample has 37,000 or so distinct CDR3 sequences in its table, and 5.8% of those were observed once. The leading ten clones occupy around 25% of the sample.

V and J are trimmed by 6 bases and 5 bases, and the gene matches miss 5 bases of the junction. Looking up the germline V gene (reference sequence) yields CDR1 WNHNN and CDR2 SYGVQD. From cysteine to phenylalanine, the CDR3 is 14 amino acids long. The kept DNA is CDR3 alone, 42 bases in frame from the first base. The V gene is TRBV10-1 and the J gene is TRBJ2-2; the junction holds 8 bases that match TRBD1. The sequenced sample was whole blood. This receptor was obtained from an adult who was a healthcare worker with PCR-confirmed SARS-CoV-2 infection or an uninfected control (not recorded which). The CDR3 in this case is CASRARGRTGELFF. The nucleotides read TGCGCCAGCAGGGCCAGGGGGCGTACCGGGGAGCTGTTTTTT.